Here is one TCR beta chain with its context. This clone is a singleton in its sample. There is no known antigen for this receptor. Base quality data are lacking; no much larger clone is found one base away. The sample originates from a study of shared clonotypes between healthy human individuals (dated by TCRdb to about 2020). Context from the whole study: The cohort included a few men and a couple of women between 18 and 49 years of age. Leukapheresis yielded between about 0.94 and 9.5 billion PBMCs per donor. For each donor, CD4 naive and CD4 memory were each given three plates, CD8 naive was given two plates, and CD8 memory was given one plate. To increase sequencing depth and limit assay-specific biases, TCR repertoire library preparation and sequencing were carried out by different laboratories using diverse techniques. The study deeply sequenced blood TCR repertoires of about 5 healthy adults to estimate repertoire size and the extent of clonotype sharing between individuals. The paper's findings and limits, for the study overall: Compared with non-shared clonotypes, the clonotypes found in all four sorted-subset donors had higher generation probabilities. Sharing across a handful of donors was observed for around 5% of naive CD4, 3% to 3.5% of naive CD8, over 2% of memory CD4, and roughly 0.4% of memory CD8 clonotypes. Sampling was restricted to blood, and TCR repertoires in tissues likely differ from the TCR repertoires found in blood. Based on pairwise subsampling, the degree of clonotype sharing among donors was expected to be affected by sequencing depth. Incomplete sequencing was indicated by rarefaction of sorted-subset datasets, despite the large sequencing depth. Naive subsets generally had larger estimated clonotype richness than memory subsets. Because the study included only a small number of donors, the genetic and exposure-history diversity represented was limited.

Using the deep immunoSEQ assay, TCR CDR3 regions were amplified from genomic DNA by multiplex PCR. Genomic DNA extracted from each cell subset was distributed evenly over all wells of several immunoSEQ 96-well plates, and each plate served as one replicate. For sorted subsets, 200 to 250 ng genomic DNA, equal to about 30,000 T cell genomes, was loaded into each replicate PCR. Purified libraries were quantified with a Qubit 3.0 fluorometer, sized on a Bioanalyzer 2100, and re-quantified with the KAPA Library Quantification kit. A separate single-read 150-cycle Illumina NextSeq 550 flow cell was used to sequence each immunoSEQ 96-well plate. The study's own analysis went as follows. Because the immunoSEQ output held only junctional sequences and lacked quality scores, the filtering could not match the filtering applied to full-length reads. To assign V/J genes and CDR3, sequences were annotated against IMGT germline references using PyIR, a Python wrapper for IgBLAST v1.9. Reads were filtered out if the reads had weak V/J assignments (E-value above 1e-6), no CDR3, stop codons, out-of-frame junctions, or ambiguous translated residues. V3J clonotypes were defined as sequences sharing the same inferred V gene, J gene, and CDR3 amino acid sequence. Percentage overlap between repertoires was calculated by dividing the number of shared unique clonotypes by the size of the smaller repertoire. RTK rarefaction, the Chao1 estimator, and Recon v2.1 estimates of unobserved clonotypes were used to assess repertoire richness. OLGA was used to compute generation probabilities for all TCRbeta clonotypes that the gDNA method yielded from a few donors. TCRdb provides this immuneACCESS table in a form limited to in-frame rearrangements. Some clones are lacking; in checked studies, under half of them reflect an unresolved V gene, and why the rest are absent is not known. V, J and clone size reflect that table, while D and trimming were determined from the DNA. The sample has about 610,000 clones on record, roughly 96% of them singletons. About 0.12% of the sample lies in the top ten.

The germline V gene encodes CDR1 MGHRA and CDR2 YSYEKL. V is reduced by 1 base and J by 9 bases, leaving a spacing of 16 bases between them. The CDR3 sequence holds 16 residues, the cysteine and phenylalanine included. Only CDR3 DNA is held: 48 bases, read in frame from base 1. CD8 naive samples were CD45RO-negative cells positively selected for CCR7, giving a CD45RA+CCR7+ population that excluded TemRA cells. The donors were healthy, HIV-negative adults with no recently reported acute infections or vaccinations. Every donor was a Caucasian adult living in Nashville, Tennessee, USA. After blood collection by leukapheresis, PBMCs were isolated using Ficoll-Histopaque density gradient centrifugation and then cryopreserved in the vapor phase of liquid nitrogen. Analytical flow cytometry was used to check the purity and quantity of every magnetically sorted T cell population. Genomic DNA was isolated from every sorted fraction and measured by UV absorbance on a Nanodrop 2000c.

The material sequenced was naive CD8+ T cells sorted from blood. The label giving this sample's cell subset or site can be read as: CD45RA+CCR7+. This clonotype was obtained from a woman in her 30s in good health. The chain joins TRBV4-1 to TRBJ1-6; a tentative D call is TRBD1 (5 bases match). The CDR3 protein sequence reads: CASSQVLVRVGSPLHF. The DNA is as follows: TGCGCCAGCAGCCAAGTTTTGGTCAGGGTTGGTTCACCCCTCCACTTT.